The rows below give T cell receptor beta chains drawn from one sample of a study of blood T cell repertoires in COVID-19. The protocol was immunoSEQ multiplex PCR, while the TCRdb copy is restricted to in-frame clones and leaves out a portion. The table includes approximately 15,000 clones, about 73% detected once. Sequenced input: peripheral blood. All receptors derive from a boy younger than 10 with active or convalescent COVID-19. Each CDR3 is given with its conserved first and last residue. D genes are given only for firm matches. The listing skips clone size in some rows; elsewhere it reads once, few, many or a size class.

v_call | clone_size | d_call | cdr3_aa
TRBV4-2 | - | - | CASSQDRGTDTQYF
TRBV6-5 | - | TRBD2 | CASSYSRSGARDEQFF
TRBV28 | few | TRBD1 | CASTLFLGQGHTEAFF
TRBV21-1 | - | - | CASSKVPGLAFF
TRBV7-2 | - | - | CASSLATGLRGNTIYF
TRBV25-1 | - | TRBD1 | CASSGGPGQVPEKLFF
TRBV10-3 | few | TRBD2 | CAIRDPSGLAGMSSYEQYF
TRBV13 | - | - | CASSLASRGSGEDTEAFF
TRBV9 | few | - | CASSVARGYDYGYTF
TRBV21-1 | - | - | CASSNYRGQSGEQYF
TRBV5-6 | - | TRBD2 | CASSFQPGGGDTQYF
TRBV9 | - | TRBD1 | CASSLLGGVDYGYTF
TRBV6-6 | - | - | CASSYSTEGSPLHF
TRBV28 | - | TRBD1 | CASTSPGQGVSYGYTF
TRBV16 | - | TRBD2 | CASSLQAGGGEQYF
TRBV28 | - | - | CASSLPGHPNTEAFF
TRBV5-1 | - | - | CASRGGGRTEAFF
TRBV27 | - | - | CASANPTSSYNSPLHF
TRBV18 | - | - | CASSTGYPPHEQYF
TRBV5-6 | - | TRBD1 | CASSPEDRPYF
TRBV5-1 | - | TRBD1 | CASSSGDRAQETQYF
TRBV7-8 | - | - | CASSLSRNQPQHF
TRBV5-4 | - | TRBD1 | CASSQDRGYGYTF
TRBV7-9 | - | TRBD1 | CASSSGQNRQETQYF
TRBV11-2 | - | - | CASSLPDTYEAFF
TRBV7-6 | - | TRBD1 | CASSHGQGPGNTIYF
TRBV29-1 | - | TRBD1 | CSVELWDRHKQAKNIQYF
TRBV6-5 | once | - | CASTTGGREKLFF
TRBV5-1 | - | TRBD1 | CASSWDPTGGAKDQRQYF
TRBV19 | - | - | CASSAILDRGYGYTF
TRBV19 | - | TRBD1 | CASSLDRRNTEAFF
TRBV7-2 | - | - | CASSLGPDTGELFF
TRBV5-8 | few | TRBD1 | CASSFRDRDQPQHF
TRBV10-1 | - | - | CASSESGDYGYTF
TRBV4-1 | - | TRBD1 | CASSLPRTGPNTGELFF
TRBV13 | once | - | CASSLGLRGNSPLHF
TRBV5-6 | once | - | CASSLQGGNIQYF
TRBV7-7 | - | TRBD2 | CASSTTSGGAIETQYF
TRBV6-5 | - | - | CASSPGVGQYF
TRBV5-4 | few | - | CASSLARYGYTF
TRBV9 | few | - | CASSGTRAGYTF
TRBV19 | once | TRBD1 | CASSISGTGDRGYTF
TRBV6-5 | - | TRBD1 | CASSWDRGTYEQYF
TRBV4-1 | - | - | CASSQGGGTDQPQHF
TRBV3-1/TRBV3-2 | - | - | CASSQEGSGGFKETQYF
TRBV2 | few | - | CASRGGQPQHF
TRBV11-2 | - | - | CASSSPRGATPLHF
TRBV11-2 | few | TRBD2 | CASSLGFSGGQETQYF
TRBV7-9 | - | TRBD2 | CARSGGGNTGELFF
TRBV5-1 | - | - | CASSVSVGETQYF
TRBV28 | few | TRBD1 | CASSPPPTGRGYGYTF
TRBV11-2 | few | - | CASSYGGEQFF
TRBV7-9 | few | - | CASSLATTGNTEAFF
TRBV12-3/TRBV12-4 | - | - | CASSAQAAQPQHF